This section outlines one T cell receptor beta chain sequence together with its context. The entry originates in a study of cytomegalovirus exposure and HLA in healthy donors. The CDR3 is 12 residues long. The V gene lost 6 bases and the J gene lost 3 bases, with 9 bases spanning the gap. In germline, CDR1 is MNHEY, CDR2 SVGAGI. Both 60 Vbeta primers and 13 Jbeta primers went into the PCR. This table comes from immunoSEQ multiplex PCR, and its TCRdb copy is limited to in-frame clones, with some not included. The sample consists of roughly 150,000 clones, about 80% of them appearing once. The sample was PBMCs. The rearrangement joins TRBV6-5 to TRBJ2-7, with D maybe TRBD1 (5 bases). The sequence was collected from a middle-aged woman in good health and CMV-seronegative. CDR3 bases: TGTGCCAGCAGCTCAGGGATCTACGAGCAGTACTTC. Translated: CASSSGIYEQYF.